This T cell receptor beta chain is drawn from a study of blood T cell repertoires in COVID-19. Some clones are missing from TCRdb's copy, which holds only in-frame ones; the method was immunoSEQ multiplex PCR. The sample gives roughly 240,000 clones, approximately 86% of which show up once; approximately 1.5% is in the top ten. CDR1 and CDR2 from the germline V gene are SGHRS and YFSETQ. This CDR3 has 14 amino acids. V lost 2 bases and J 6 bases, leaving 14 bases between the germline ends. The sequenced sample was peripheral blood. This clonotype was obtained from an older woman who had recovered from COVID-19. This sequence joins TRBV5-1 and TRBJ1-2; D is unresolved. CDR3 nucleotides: TGCGCCAGCAGCTTCGGAACAGTGCAAGATGGCTACACCTTC. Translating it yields CASSFGTVQDGYTF. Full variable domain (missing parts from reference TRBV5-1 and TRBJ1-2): KAGVTQTPRYLIKTRGQQVTLSCSPISGHRSVSWYQQTPGQGLQFLFEYFSETQRNKGNFPGRFSGRQFSNSRSEMNVSTLELGDSALYLCASSFGTVQDGYTFGSGTRLTVV.